The 20 T cell receptor beta chains below were found in one sample sequenced in a study of CD8 T cells in ankylosing spondylitis. TCRdb recomputed calls from the 5' RACE reads with MiXCR, one row per CDR3 protein. The sample contains 250,000 to 350,000 distinct CDR3 sequences, approximately 20% of which appear only once. Sequenced material: blood, either unsorted or a sorted T cell fraction (not recorded which). The origin of the receptors is a male donor with ankylosing spondylitis or in good health (not recorded which).

The V gene is TRBV20-1, the J gene TRBJ2-2; maybe TRBD2 (6 bases). The CDR3 has 15 residues. The V and J ends lost 5 bases and 5 bases respectively, with 18 bases between them. Germline assignment: CDR1 DFQATT and CDR2 SNEGSKA (reference sequence). The CDR3 here is CSAGPAGRGTGELFF. CDR3 coding DNA: TGCAGTGCTGGCCCCGCGGGGCGGGGTACCGGGGAGCTGTTTTTT.

Many counts were recorded for this clonotype. The gene calls are TRBV27 and TRBJ1-2; 7 nucleotides align to TRBD1. Unmatched junction bases numbered 2, after V lost 0 bases and J lost 4 bases. CDR3 length: 14 amino acids. Per germline, CDR1 MNHEY and CDR2 SMNVEV (reference sequence). In DNA form, the CDR3 reads TGTGCCAGCAGTTTATCGGCAGGGGGCTATGGCTACACCTTC. It encodes CASSLSAGGYGYTF.

The chain uses TRBV10-3 and TRBJ2-1, with TRBD1 as a possible D gene (5 bases). The CDR3 runs to 13 residues. Germline V CDR1 and CDR2: ENHRY, SYGVKD. V shed 2 bases and J shed 5 bases, with 7 bases lying between them. CDR3 amino acids: CAISEDSHNEQFF. The CDR3 nucleotides are TGTGCCATCAGTGAGGACAGCCACAATGAGCAGTTCTTC.

This clonotype was observed a handful of times. The chain couples TRBV4-2 to TRBJ1-1; D uncertain. Germline loops: CDR1 LGHNA, CDR2 YNFKEQ. The CDR3 loop spans 13 amino acids. The V and J ends lost 1 base and 3 bases respectively, with 6 bases between them. The CDR3 loop is CASSQGTDTEAFF. Written as DNA, the CDR3 is TGTGCCAGCAGCCAAGGTACGGACACTGAAGCTTTCTTT.

Notes on this clonotype: An end of the junction does not agree with germline; a read error may underlie this. V gene TRBV5-4 combines with J gene TRBJ2-3; 7 bases line up with TRBD2. The CDR3 runs to 13 residues. From germline, CDR1 is SGHNT and CDR2 YYREEE (reference sequence). The CDR3 protein is CASTGGGTDTQYF. DNA for the CDR3: TGCGCCAGCACTGGCGGGGGTACAGATACGCAGTATTTT.

This clonotype was observed a few times. The V and J genes are TRBV12-3 or TRBV12-4 and TRBJ2-1, with D hard to call. CDR3 length: 10 residues. The V end lost 8 bases, the J end lost 9 bases, and 8 bases lay between the germline ends. In nucleotides, the CDR3 is TGTGCCAGCTCGGGCCGTGAGCAGTTCTTC. As protein: CASSGREQFF.

This clonotype was detected many times. The V and J genes are TRBV5-5 and TRBJ2-3; TRBD1 matches 9 bases. Germline V CDR1 and CDR2: SGHKS, YYEKEE (reference sequence). This CDR3 contains 16 residues. The V gene end was trimmed by 3 bases and the J gene end by 1 base; junction bases not matched to a gene: 6. DNA of the CDR3: TGTGCCAGCAGCTCGTTTTGGACAGGGGGCACAGATACGCAGTATTTT. Its protein product is CASSSFWTGGTDTQYF.

This clonotype occurred a few times. The chain links TRBV20-1 to TRBJ1-2; no clear D gene. Trimming took off 0 bases at V and 4 bases at J, with 12 bases between the two ends. This CDR3 is 14 amino acids long. The V gene's germline CDR1 is DFQATT and CDR2 SNEGSKA (reference sequence). CDR3 protein: CSAREEQDPYGYTF. CDR3 coding DNA: TGCAGTGCTAGAGAAGAGCAGGACCCCTATGGCTACACCTTC.

This chain links TRBV23-1 with TRBJ2-5; 8 nucleotides agree with TRBD1. TRBV23-1 is treated as an ORF (open reading frame) with a function not yet certain. The CDR3 length is 17 residues. J gave up 4 bases and V 0 bases, and 10 bases lay outside the gene matches. The CDR3: CASSQSPQGQVPETQYF. CDR3 DNA sequence: TGCGCCAGCAGTCAATCCCCTCAGGGACAGGTCCCAGAGACCCAGTACTTC.

This clonotype occurred a few times. V is TRBV20-1 and J is TRBJ2-4, with 9 bases that match TRBD1. The CDR3 spans 17 residues. Germline assignment: CDR1 DFQATT and CDR2 SNEGSKA (reference sequence). The V segment lost 4 bases and the J segment 8 bases; nucleotides outside the gene matches: 18. CDR3 amino acids: CSANPWNRGLGVDIQYF. Written as DNA, the CDR3 is TGCAGTGCTAACCCCTGGAACAGGGGGCTTGGTGTCGACATTCAGTACTTC.

This clonotype has at least ten counts. This chain uses TRBV5-1 with TRBJ2-1; D perhaps matches TRBD1 (5 bases). Looked up from germline, CDR1 is SGHRS and CDR2 is YFSETQ. The CDR3 sequence is 16 residues long. V was trimmed by 0 bases and J by 6 bases, leaving 16 bases between them. DNA of the CDR3: TGCGCCAGCAGCTTGGCTGAGAGAAGGGGCTCCAATGAGCAGTTCTTC. Translating gives CASSLAERRGSNEQFF. The full variable domain, with the rest looked up from reference TRBV5-1 and TRBJ2-1, is KAGVTQTPRYLIKTRGQQVTLSCSPISGHRSVSWYQQTPGQGLQFLFEYFSETQRNKGNFPGRFSGRQFSNSRSEMNVSTLELGDSALYLCASSLAERRGSNEQFFGPGTRLTVL.

This clonotype appeared many times. The chain is built from TRBV10-3 and TRBJ1-2; a possible D gene is TRBD1 (6 bases). The CDR3 contains 17 residues. Germline CDR1 is ENHRY and CDR2 is SYGVKD. V lost 4 bases, J lost 5 bases, and 23 bases lay in between. This chain's CDR3 is CAISVGGESSRNYGYTF. CDR3 nucleotide sequence: TGTGCCATCAGTGTCGGGGGCGAAAGTAGCAGGAATTATGGCTACACCTTC.

This clonotype was counted a few times. The chain uses TRBV9 and TRBJ2-3; D call uncertain. This CDR3 contains 12 residues. V was pared by 5 bases and J by 6 bases, with 10 bases between. In germline, CDR1 is SGDLS, CDR2 YYNGEE. CDR3 nucleotides: TGTGCCAGCAGTCCCTCATTTGATACGCAGTATTTT. It translates to CASSPSFDTQYF.

This clonotype was recorded a few times. The J gene is TRBJ2-5, the V gene TRBV5-1; D may be TRBD2 (5 bases). The CDR3 is 15 residues long. Trimming took off 0 bases at V and 1 base at J, with 10 bases between the two ends. Germline loops: CDR1 SGHRS, CDR2 YFSETQ. The CDR3 bases are TGCGCCAGCAGCTTGGTGGGAGAAGTCCAAGAGACCCAGTACTTC. Translating gives CASSLVGEVQETQYF.

A few counts support this clonotype. CDR3 sequence (DNA): TGCGCCAGCAGCTTGGCCGGGACTAGCGGCACCTACAATGAGCAGTTCTTC. This encodes CASSLAGTSGTYNEQFF. This sequence joins TRBV5-1 and TRBJ2-1; 11 bases align to TRBD2. In germline, CDR1 is SGHRS, CDR2 YFSETQ. The CDR3 length is 17 residues. With 0 bases clipped from V and 2 bases from J, the junction kept 4 bases outside the gene matches.

This clonotype occurred once. This chain joins TRBV4-2 and TRBJ1-2, with 7 nucleotides matching TRBD1. Germline V CDR1 and CDR2: LGHNA, YNFKEQ. The CDR3 loop spans 15 amino acids. Trimming took 1 base from V and 7 from J; bases not matched to a gene: 9. The chain's CDR3 is CASSQAGQEFGGYTF. The CDR3 DNA is TGTGCCAGCAGCCAAGCCGGACAGGAGTTTGGTGGCTACACCTTC.

The chain carries TRBV5-1 and TRBJ1-2, with 9 nucleotides matching TRBD1. The CDR3 contains 13 residues. V lost 4 bases to trimming and J lost 8 bases; unmatched junction nucleotides: 6. Per the germline V gene, CDR1 is SGHRS and CDR2 is YFSETQ. In nucleotides, the CDR3 is TGCGCCAGCAGCCCGGCGGGACAGGGAGGCTACACCTTC. Translated, it gives CASSPAGQGGYTF. Looking up the rest from reference TRBV5-1 and TRBJ1-2 gives the full variable domain: KAGVTQTPRYLIKTRGQQVTLSCSPISGHRSVSWYQQTPGQGLQFLFEYFSETQRNKGNFPGRFSGRQFSNSRSEMNVSTLELGDSALYLCASSPAGQGGYTFGSGTRLTVV.

V gene TRBV20-1 combines with J gene TRBJ2-2, with no clear D. This CDR3 has 12 amino acids. The germline CDR1 and CDR2 sequences are DFQATT and SNEGSKA (reference sequence). The V end was cut by 0 bases, the J end by 13 bases, with 12 bases between. For the CDR3, the DNA is TGCAGTGCTAGAGATCCCTGGGCGAGGCTGTTTTTT. It translates to CSARDPWARLFF.

This clonotype was observed a few times. The CDR3 reads CASSFSPGELFF. As DNA, the CDR3 is TGTGCCAGCAGCTTTTCTCCCGGGGAGCTGTTTTTT. The chain is built from TRBV5-6 and TRBJ2-2, with D hard to call. The ends were cut back, 2 bases at V and 6 bases at J, with 5 bases in the middle. CDR1 is SGHDT and CDR2 is YYEEEE in the germline V gene. This CDR3 has 12 residues.

J is TRBJ2-5 and V is TRBV11-1, with no clear D. Germline CDR1 SGHAT, CDR2 FQDESV (reference sequence). Trimming shortened V by 0 bases and J by 4 bases, and 6 bases separated the two germline ends. The CDR3 loop spans 13 amino acids. CDR3 nucleotide sequence: TGTGCCAGCAGCTTAGCGCTGCCAGAGACCCAGTACTTC. This translates into CASSLALPETQYF.